This T cell receptor (beta chain) was sequenced during a study of shared T cell receptors in the human thymus. Here immunoSEQ multiplex PCR was the method, and the copy in TCRdb shows in-frame clones only, minus some. The sample has 720,000 or so clones, over 75% seen once; the top ten hold more than 0.01%. Only a few counts were recorded for this clone. Another study also made use of these data, one on human thymus T cells. That report adds: Thymic resections from corrective heart surgery supplied the tissue. Related research has reported that thymic repertoires overlap highly among unrelated individuals.

The sample taken for sequencing was thymocytes. The receptor was isolated from a girl under three years old with a congenital heart defect.

Here the CDR3 reads CASSRAPGGTEAFF. The CDR3 DNA reads as TGTGCCAGCAGTAGAGCCCCAGGGGGCACTGAAGCTTTCTTT. V is TRBV6-4 and J is TRBJ1-1, with 7 bases identical to TRBD1. CDR1 and CDR2 from the germline V gene are MRHNA and SNTAGT. The CDR3 runs 14 residues. V was pared by 5 bases and J by 4 bases, with 7 bases of the junction left unmatched.